The sequence of this T cell receptor (beta chain) was determined in a study of shared clonotypes between healthy human individuals. Study summary: Ranging from 18 to 49 in age, donors were a couple of women and three men.

The sorted-subset replicate PCRs were given 150 to 200 ng DNA, which is tens of thousands of T cell genomes. Libraries were prepared by immunoSEQ multiplex PCR; TCRdb keeps only in-frame clonotypes and omits some of them. The sample shows about 580,000 clones, about 98% of them seen only once. The CDR3 is 14 residues long. In germline, CDR1 is MGHRA, CDR2 YSYEKL. Trimming stripped 1 base from V and 3 bases from J, with 7 bases between. Findings and limits, study-wide: Sampling was confined to blood; repertoires within tissues likely differ. Relative to clonotypes present in all four donors, those not shared had lower generation probabilities.

This clone has a single count. No antigen is known for it. CD45RO-negative CD8 cells positively selected for CCR7 made up the naive population, which excluded terminally differentiated effector memory CD45RA+ cells. The sequence derives from a man under 40 in good health. Sequencing was done on a sample of naive CD8+ T cells sorted from blood. The chain joins TRBV4-1 to TRBJ2-1, with no clear D. CDR3 sequence: CASSQGDNYNEQFF. The DNA of the CDR3 is TGCGCCAGCAGCCAAGGGGATAACTACAATGAGCAGTTCTTC.